This T cell receptor beta chain was recovered during a study of OX40 agonist ivuxolimab in advanced cancers. About the full investigation: Ivuxolimab was an agonistic, fully human IgG2 monoclonal antibody directed against OX40 (CD134), a costimulatory receptor. Intravenous ivuxolimab was administered to patients every 2 weeks at six dose levels: 0.01, 0.1, 0.3, 1.5, 3 and 10 mg/kg. Of the approximately 53 patients in dose escalation, 19 had hepatocellular carcinoma, about 15 had melanoma, 9 had renal cell carcinoma and 9 had head and neck cancer. In the dose-escalation cohort, 75% to 90% of patients were male, and the mean age was around 65 years with a range of about 20 to 90. Prior anti-PD-1, anti-PD-L1 or anti-CTLA-4 therapy was permitted, and checkpoint inhibitors had been received by roughly two fifths of dose-escalation patients. Three dose-escalation patients achieved partial responses, one with hepatocellular carcinoma and two with cutaneous melanoma. Peripheral TCRbeta sequencing was intended to test whether TCR sequence diversity was altered and clonal T-cell expansion was caused by ivuxolimab. The paper covers the monotherapy dose-escalation part of the phase I ivuxolimab trial, which included N ≈ 54 patients. Overall study outcomes, separate from this receptor: The antigen specificity of the clonally expanded peripheral T cells was not determined. After ivuxolimab, CD8+ T cells had more expanded clones than CD4+ T cells on average. At doses of 0.1 to 3.0 mg/kg, clonal expansion of both CD4+ and CD8+ blood T cells was observed from baseline to week 6. Partial responders in the 0.1-3.0 mg/kg groups had among the lowest normalized peripheral clonal expansion, especially among CD8+ T cells. Low levels of normalized T-cell clonal expansion were also seen in some nonresponding patients.

The CDR3 starts with the cysteine, ends with the phenylalanine, and has 18 residues. Only CDR3 DNA remains: 54 bases, in frame from the first base. Via the germline V gene, CDR1 is SNHLY and CDR2 FYNNEI. Germline trimming amounts to 5 bases on V and 5 bases on J, with 14 as the count of junction bases outside the gene matches. Genomic DNA was isolated from the sorted cells so that the TCRbeta CDR3 region could be sequenced. The immunoSEQ Assay was used to sequence the TCRbeta CDR3 regions. Not all clones reach the TCRdb copy of this immuneACCESS table, which keeps in-frame sequences only. Checked studies attribute under half of the gap to unresolved V genes and leave the rest unexplained. The sample contains roughly 65,000 clones, around 88% of them found a single time. Jointly, the top ten make up approximately 0.86% of the sample. As for this clone: Its antigen is currently not known. Base qualities are not at hand, and no much larger clone is one base apart.

The trial excluded patients who had a history of autoimmune disease or who were on systemic immunosuppression. In every dose cohort, peripheral blood was drawn for TCR sequencing at baseline, cycle 4 day 1, and cycle 7 day 1. The samples were drawn from a first-in-human, open-label, multicenter phase I dose-escalation trial of ivuxolimab. Adults with locally advanced or metastatic head and neck squamous cell, hepatocellular, melanoma or renal cell carcinoma were enrolled in the trial. Before TCR sequencing, CD4+ T cells and CD8+ T cells were sorted from peripheral blood as separate populations. The chain is encoded by TRBV2 joined to TRBJ2-5; 13 of the junction bases match TRBD2. This specimen was CD4+ or CD8+ T cells sorted from blood, taken in a trial of the OX40 agonist ivuxolimab. This receptor was obtained from an adult with an advanced solid tumor such as melanoma, head and neck, liver or kidney cancer. For the CDR3, the sequence is CASSTNGFLTSGRETQYF. The nucleotide sequence is given as TGTGCCAGCAGTACCAATGGGTTTCTGACTAGCGGGAGGGAGACCCAGTACTTC.